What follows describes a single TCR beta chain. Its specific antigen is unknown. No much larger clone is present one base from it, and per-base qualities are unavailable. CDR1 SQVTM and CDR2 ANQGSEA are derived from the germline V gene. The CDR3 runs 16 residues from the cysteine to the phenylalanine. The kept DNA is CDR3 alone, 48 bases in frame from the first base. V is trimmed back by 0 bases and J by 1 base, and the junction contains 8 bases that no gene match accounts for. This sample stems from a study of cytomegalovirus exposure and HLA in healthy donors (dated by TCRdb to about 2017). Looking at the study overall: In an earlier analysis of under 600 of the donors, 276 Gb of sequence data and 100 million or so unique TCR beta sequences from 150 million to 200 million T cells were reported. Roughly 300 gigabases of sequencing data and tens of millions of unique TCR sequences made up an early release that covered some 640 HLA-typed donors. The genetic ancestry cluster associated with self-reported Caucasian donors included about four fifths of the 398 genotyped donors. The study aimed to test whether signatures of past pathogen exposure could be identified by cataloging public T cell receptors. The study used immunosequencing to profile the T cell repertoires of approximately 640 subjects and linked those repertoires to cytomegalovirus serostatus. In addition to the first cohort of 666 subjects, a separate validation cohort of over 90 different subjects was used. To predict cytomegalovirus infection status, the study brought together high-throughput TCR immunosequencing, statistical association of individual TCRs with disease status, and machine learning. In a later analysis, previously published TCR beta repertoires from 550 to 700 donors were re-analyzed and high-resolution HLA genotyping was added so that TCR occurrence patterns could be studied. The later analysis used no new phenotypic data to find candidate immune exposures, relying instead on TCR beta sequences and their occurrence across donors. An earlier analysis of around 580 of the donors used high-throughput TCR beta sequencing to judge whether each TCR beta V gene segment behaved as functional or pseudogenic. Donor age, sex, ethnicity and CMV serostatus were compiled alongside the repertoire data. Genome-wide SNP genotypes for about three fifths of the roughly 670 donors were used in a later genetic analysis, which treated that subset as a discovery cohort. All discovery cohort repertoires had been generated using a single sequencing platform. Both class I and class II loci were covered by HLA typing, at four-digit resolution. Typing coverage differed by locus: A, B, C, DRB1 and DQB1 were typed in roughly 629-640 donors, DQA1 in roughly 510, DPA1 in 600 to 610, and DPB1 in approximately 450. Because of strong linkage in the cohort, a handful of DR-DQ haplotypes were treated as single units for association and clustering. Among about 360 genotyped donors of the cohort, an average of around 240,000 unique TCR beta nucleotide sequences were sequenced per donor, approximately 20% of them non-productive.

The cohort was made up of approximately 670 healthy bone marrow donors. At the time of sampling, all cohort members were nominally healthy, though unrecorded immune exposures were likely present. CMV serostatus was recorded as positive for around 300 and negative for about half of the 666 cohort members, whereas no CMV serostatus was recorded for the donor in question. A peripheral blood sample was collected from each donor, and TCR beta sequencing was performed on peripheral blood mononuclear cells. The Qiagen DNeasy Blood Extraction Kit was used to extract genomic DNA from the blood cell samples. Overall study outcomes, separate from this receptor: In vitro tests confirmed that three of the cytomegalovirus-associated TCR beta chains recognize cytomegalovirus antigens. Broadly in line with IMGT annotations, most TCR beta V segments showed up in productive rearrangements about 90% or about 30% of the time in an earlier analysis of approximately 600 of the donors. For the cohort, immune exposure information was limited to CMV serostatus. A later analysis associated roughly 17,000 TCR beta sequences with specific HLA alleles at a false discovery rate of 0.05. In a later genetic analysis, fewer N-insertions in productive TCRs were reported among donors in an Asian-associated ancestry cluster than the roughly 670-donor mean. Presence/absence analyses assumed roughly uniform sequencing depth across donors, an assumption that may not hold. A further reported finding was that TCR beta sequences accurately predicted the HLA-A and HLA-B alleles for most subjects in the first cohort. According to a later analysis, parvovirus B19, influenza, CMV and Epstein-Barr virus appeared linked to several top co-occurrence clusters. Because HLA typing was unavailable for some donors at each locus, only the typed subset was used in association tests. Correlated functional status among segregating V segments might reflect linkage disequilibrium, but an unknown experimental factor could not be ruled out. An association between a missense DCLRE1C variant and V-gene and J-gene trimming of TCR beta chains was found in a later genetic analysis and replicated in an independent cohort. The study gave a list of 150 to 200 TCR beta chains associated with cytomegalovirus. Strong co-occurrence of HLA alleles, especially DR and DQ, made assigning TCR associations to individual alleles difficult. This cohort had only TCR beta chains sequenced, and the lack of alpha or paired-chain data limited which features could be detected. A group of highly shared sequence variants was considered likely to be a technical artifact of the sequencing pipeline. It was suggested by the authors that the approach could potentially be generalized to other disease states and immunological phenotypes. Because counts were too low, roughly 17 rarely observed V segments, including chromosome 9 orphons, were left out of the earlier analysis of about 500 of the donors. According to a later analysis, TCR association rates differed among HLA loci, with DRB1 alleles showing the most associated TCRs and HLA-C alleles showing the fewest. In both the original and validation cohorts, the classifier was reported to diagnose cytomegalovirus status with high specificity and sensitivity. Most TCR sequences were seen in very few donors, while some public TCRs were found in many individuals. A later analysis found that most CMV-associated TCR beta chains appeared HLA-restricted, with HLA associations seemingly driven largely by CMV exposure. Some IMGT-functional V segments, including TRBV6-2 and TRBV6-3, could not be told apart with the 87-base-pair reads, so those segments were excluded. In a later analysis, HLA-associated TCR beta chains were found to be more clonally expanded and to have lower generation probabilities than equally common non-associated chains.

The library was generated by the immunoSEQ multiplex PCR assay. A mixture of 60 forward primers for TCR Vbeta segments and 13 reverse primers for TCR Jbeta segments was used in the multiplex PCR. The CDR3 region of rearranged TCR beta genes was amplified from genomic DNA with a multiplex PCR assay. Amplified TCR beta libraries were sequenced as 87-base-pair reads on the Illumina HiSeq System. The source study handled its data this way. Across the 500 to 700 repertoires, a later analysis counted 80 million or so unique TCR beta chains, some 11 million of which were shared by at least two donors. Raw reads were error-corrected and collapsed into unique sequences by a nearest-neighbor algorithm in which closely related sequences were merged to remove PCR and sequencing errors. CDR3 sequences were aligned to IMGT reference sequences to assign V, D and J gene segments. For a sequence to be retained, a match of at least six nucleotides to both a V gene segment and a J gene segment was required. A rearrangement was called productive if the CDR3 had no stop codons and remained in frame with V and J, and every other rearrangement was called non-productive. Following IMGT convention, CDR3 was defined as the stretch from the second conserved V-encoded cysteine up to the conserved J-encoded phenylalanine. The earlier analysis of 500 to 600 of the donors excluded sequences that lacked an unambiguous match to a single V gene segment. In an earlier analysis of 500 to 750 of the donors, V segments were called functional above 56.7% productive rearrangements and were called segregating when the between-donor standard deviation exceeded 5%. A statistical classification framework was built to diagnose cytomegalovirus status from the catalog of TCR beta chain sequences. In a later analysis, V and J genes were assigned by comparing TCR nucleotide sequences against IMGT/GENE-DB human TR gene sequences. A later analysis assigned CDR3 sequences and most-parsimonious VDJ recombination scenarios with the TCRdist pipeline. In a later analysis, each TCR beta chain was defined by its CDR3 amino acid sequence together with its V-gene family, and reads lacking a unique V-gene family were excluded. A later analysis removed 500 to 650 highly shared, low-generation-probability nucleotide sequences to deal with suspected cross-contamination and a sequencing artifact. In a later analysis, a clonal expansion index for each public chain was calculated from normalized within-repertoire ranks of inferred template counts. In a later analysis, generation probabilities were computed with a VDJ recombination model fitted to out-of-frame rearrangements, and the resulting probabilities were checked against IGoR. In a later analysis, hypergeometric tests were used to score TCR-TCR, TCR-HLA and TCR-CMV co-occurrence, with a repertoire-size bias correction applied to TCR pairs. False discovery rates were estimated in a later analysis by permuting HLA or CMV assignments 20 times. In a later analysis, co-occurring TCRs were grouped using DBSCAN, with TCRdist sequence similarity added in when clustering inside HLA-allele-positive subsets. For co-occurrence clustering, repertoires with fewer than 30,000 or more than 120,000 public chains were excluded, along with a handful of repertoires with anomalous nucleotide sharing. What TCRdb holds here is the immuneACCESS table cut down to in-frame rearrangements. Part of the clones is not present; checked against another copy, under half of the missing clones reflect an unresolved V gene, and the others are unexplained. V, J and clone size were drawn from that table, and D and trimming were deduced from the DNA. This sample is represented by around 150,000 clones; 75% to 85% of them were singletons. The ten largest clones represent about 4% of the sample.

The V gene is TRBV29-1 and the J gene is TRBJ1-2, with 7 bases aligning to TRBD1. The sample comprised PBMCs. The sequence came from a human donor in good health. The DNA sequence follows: TGCAGCGTTGAAGATCCCGCCACAGGGGTTAACTATGGCTACACCTTC. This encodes CSVEDPATGVNYGYTF.